This record looks at one T cell receptor beta chain sequence and its context. Germline-derived CDR1 and CDR2 are SGHTA and FQGNSA. Trimming removed 5 bases from V and 6 bases from J, with 13 bases in between. The CDR3 runs 14 residues. Assay: immunoSEQ multiplex PCR; the TCRdb copy retains only in-frame clones and omits some. The data contain roughly 48,000 clones, 85% to 95% of them seen just once; the ten biggest clones take up more than 0.7%. This entry belongs to a study of T cell changes during pregnancy in multiple sclerosis. The source was CD4+ T cells from peripheral blood mononuclear cells, collected in the second trimester of pregnancy. The receptor was isolated from a female donor in good health, enrolled as a control in a pregnancy study. The V and J genes are TRBV7-2 and TRBJ2-2; TRBD1 might be the D (6 bases). The DNA for the CDR3 is TGTGCCAGCAGCCCACAAGGGGGACCCGGGGAGCTGTTTTTT. Translation: CASSPQGGPGELFF.